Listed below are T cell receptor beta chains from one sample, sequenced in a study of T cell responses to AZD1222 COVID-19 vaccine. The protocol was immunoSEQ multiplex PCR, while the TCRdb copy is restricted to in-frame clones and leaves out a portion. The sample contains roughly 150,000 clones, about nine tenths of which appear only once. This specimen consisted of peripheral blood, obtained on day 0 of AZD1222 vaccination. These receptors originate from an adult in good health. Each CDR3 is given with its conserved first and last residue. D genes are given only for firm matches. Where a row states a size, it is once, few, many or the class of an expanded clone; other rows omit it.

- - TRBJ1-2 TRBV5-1 CASSLARDTDYGYTF TGCGCCAGCAGCTTGGCGCGGGACACTGACTATGGCTACACCTTC
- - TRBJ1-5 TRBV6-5 CASSTRGFDQPQHF TGTGCCAGCAGTACCCGGGGGTTCGATCAGCCCCAGCATTTT
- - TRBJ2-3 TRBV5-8 CASSFTGSSTDTQYF TGTGCCAGCAGTTTTACAGGCTCTAGCACAGATACGCAGTATTTT
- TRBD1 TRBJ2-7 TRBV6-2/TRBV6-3 CASSLQGALSYEQYF TGTGCCAGCAGTTTGCAGGGGGCCCTCTCCTACGAGCAGTACTTC
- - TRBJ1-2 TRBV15 CATSRTTGIGYTF TGTGCCACCAGCAGGACGACAGGTATTGGCTACACCTTC
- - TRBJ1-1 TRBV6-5 CASSYQAATVEAFF TGTGCCAGCAGTTACCAGGCCGCTACAGTTGAAGCTTTCTTT
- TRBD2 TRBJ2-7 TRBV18 CASSPGLELYEQYF TGTGCCAGCTCACCGGGACTAGAACTCTACGAGCAGTACTTC
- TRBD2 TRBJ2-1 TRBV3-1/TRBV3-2 CASSQRGSGSSYNEQFF TGTGCCAGCAGCCAACGCGGTAGCGGGAGCTCCTACAATGAGCAGTTCTTC
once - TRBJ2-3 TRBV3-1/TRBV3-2 CASSQDSLGRGPHSTDTQYF TGTGCCAGCAGCCAAGACTCTTTGGGACGAGGACCACATAGCACAGATACGCAGTATTTT
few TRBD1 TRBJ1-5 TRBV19 CASSRTGINQPQHF TGTGCCAGTAGTAGGACAGGAATCAATCAGCCCCAGCATTTT
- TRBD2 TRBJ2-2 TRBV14 CASSQYSGTSGSKGTGELFF TGTGCCAGCAGCCAATATTCCGGGACTAGCGGGAGTAAGGGCACCGGGGAGCTGTTTTTT
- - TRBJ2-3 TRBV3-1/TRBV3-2 CASSHNRDTQYF TGTGCCAGCAGCCACAACAGGGATACGCAGTATTTT
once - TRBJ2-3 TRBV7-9 CASSSRGASTDTQYF TGTGCCAGCAGCTCGAGAGGGGCGTCCACAGATACGCAGTATTTT
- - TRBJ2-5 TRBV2 CASSEGPGVGETQYF TGTGCCAGCAGTGAAGGTCCTGGGGTTGGGGAGACCCAGTACTTC
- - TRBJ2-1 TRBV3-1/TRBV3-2 CASSQDWNLASPYNEQFF TGTGCCAGCAGCCAAGATTGGAACCTAGCCTCACCCTACAATGAGCAGTTCTTC
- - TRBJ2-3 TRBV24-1 CATSDLRRGTDTQYF TGTGCCACCAGTGATTTGCGTCGGGGGACAGATACGCAGTATTTT
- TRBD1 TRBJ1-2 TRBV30 CAWRGQGGGYTF TGTGCCTGGAGGGGACAGGGAGGCGGCTACACCTTC
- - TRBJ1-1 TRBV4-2 CASSQAGENTEAFF TGTGCCAGCAGCCAAGCGGGGGAGAACACTGAAGCTTTCTTT
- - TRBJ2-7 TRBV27 CASSFYPGGLYEQYF TGTGCCAGCAGTTTCTACCCTGGGGGTCTCTACGAGCAGTACTTC
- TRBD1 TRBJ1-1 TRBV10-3 CAISESTGDTEAFF TGTGCCATCAGTGAGTCGACAGGGGACACTGAAGCTTTCTTT
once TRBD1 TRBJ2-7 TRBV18 CASGPGQTYEQYF TGTGCCAGCGGGCCGGGACAGACCTACGAGCAGTACTTC
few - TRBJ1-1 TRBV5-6 CASSLFRTNTEAFF TGTGCCAGCAGCTTGTTCCGCACTAACACTGAAGCTTTCTTT
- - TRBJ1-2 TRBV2 CASSEMTGRRYGYTF TGTGCCAGCAGTGAAATGACGGGGCGTCGTTATGGCTACACCTTC
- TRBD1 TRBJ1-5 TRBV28 CASTQGLTGGNRGNQPQHF TGTGCCAGCACCCAAGGGTTGACAGGGGGAAATCGGGGCAATCAGCCCCAGCATTTT
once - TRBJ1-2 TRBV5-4 CASSLETSPAGGYTF TGTGCCAGCAGCTTGGAGACGTCTCCCGCGGGGGGCTACACCTTC
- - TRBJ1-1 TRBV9 CASSVMDGDTEAFF TGTGCCAGCAGCGTCATGGACGGGGACACTGAAGCTTTCTTT
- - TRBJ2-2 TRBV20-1 CSARSGRELFF TGCAGTGCTAGATCGGGTCGGGAGCTGTTTTTT
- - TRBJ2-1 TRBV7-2 CASSERRTYNEQFF TGTGCCAGCAGCGAGCGGAGGACCTACAATGAGCAGTTCTTC
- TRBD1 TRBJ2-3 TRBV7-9 CASSSGTGVTDTQYF TGTGCCAGCAGCTCCGGGACAGGGGTGACAGATACGCAGTATTTT